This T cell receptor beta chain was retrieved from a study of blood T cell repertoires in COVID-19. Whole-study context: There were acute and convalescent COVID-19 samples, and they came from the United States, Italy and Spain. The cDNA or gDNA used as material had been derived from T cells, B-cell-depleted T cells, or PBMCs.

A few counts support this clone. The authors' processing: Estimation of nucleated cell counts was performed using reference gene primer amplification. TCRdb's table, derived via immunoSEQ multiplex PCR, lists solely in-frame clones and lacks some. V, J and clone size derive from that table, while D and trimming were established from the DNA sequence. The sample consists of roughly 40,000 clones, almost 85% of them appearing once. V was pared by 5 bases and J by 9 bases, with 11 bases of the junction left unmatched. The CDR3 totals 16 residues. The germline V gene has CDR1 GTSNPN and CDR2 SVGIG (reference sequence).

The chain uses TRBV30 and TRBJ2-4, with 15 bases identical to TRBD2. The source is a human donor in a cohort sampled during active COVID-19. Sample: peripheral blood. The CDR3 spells CAWDPGLAGGGGIQYF. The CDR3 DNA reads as TGTGCCTGGGACCCGGGACTAGCGGGAGGCGGGGGCATTCAGTACTTC.